Below, one T cell receptor (beta chain) is given with its context. Its antigen is unidentified. CDR3 size: 16 residues. Trimming cost V 3 bases and J 0 bases; bases outside gene matches: 7. Germline loops: CDR1 SNHLY, CDR2 FYNNEI. This entry belongs to a study of T cell responses to AZD1222 COVID-19 vaccine. General study findings and limits: Nearly half of spike-specific TCRs reportedly target unmutated variant regions. Once two AZD1222 doses were given, Spike-specific TCR breadth and depth went up. Among those given AZD1222, only five to seven were seropositive at baseline.

Produced via immunoSEQ multiplex PCR; TCRdb's table is partial and in-frame only. The sample consists of 73,000 or so clones, roughly four fifths of them appearing once. The chain carries TRBV2 and TRBJ2-7; TRBD2 matches at 8 bases. The sample here was peripheral blood, taken on day 0 of AZD1222 vaccination. The receptor was derived from an adult in good health. CDR3 in DNA: TGTGCCAGCAGTGAGGCCCTAGCGGGTAGCTCCTACGAGCAGTACTTC. Its translation: CASSEALAGSSYEQYF.